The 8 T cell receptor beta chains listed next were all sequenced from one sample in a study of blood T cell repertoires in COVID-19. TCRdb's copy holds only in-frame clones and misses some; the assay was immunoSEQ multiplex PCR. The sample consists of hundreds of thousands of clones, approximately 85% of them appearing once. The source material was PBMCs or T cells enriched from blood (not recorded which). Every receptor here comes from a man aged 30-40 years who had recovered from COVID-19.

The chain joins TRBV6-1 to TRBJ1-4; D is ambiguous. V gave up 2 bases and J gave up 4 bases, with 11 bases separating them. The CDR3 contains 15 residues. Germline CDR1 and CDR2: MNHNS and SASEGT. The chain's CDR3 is CASSESPGINEKLFF. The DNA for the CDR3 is TGTGCCAGCAGTGAATCCCCCGGGATTAATGAAAAACTGTTTTTT.

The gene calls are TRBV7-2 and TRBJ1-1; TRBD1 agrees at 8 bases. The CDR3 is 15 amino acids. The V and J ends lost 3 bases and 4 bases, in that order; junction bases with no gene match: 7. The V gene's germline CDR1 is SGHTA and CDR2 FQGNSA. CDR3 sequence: CASSFGQGVITEAFF. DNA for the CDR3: TGTGCCAGCAGCTTCGGACAGGGCGTTATCACTGAAGCTTTCTTT.

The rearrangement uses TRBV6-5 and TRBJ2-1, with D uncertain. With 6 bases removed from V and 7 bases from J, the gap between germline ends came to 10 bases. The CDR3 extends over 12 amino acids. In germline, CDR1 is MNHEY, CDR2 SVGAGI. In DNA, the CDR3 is TGTGCCAGCAGCTACGGTCAGAATGAGCAGTTCTTC. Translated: CASSYGQNEQFF.

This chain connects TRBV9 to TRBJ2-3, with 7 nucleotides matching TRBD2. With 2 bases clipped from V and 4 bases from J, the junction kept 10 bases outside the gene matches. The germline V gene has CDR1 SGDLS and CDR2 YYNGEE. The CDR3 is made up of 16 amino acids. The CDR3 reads CASSVPAGSGADTQYF. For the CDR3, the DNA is TGTGCCAGCAGCGTTCCAGCGGGGAGTGGTGCAGATACGCAGTATTTT.

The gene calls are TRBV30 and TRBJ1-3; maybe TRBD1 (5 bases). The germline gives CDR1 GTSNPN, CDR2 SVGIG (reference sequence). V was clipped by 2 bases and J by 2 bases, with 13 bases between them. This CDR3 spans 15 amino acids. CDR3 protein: CAWSKFRVPGNTIYF. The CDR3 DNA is TGTGCCTGGAGTAAATTCAGGGTTCCTGGAAACACCATATATTTT.

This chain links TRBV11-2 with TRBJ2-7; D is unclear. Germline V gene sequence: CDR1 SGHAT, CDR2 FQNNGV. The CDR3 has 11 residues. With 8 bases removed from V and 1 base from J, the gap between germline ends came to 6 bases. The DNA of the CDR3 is TGTGCCAGCGCGGAGTCCTACGAGCAGTACTTC. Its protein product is CASAESYEQYF.

This CDR3 is CASSLAIGRHTEAFF. The CDR3 DNA follows: TGTGCCAGCAGCTTAGCTATCGGGAGACACACTGAAGCTTTCTTT. The chain carries TRBV7-2 and TRBJ1-1; D uncertain. The germline V and J ends were trimmed by 0 bases and 3 bases, with 11 bases remaining between them. This CDR3 region has 15 residues. Germline assignment: CDR1 SGHTA and CDR2 FQGNSA.

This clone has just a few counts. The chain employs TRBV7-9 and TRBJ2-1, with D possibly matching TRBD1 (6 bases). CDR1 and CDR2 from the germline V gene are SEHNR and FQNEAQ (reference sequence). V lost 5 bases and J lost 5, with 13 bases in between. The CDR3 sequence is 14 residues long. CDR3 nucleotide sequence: TGTGCCAGCAGCGATTTGGGGGCTGACAATGAGCAGTTCTTC. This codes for CASSDLGADNEQFF.